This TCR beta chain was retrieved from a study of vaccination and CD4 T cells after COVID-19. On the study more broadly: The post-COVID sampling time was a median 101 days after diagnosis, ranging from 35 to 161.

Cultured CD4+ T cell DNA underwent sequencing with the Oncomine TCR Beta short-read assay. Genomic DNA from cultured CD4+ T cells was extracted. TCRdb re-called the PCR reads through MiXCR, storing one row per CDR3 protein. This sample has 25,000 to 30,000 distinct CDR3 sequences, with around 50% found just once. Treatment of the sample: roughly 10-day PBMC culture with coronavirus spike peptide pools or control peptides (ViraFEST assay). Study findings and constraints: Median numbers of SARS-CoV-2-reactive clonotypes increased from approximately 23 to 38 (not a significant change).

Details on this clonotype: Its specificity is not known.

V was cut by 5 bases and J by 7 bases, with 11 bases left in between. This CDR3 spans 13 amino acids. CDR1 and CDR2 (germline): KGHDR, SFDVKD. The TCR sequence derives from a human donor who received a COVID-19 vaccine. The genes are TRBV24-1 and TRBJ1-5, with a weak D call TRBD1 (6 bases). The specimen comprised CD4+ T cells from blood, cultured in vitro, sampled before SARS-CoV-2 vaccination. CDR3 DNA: TGTGCCACCAGTGGACAGGCGGGGCAGCCCCAGCATTTT. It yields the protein CATSGQAGQPQHF.